This is a list of T cell receptor beta chains from one sample in a study of blood T cell repertoires in COVID-19. Sequenced by immunoSEQ multiplex PCR; TCRdb stores in-frame clones only, minus some. Here the sample spans about half a million clones, roughly nine tenths being singletons. Source material: PBMCs or T cells enriched from blood (not recorded which). All receptors derive from a woman aged 55-70 years who had recovered from COVID-19. The conserved cysteine and the conserved F or W are not part of the CDR3 here. Some rows have no size entry. The others give once, few or many, or a class for an expanded clone.

j_call,clone_size,v_call,cdr3_aa
TRBJ1-2,.,TRBV6-4,ASSDGTGATYGYT
TRBJ2-2,.,TRBV13,ASLASGGQNTGELF
TRBJ2-3,.,TRBV24-1,ATSAPDREGEY
TRBJ2-2,.,TRBV11-2,ASSLYTPGELF
TRBJ1-1,.,TRBV6-5,ASSYYGEAF
TRBJ1-2,few,TRBV5-8,ASSLKQGNYGYT
TRBJ2-3,.,TRBV4-1,ASSQDRVRYTQY
TRBJ1-3,.,TRBV6-4,ASSPDIAGNTIY
TRBJ1-1,.,TRBV11-2,ASSLDKQGYTEAF
TRBJ1-1,.,TRBV27,ASSPYGRGNTEAF
TRBJ2-2,few,TRBV10-1,ASSYSNTGELF
TRBJ1-5,.,TRBV15,ATSDASGTGEPQH
TRBJ1-5,.,TRBV30,AWATGDNQPQH
TRBJ1-3,.,TRBV2,ASSVMQFGNTIY
TRBJ1-1,.,TRBV6-5,ASNTFRGGAF
TRBJ2-7,.,TRBV24-1,ASLALGQGPYEQY
TRBJ1-6,.,TRBV4-1,ASSQGKGGTNSPLH
TRBJ1-4,.,TRBV5-1,ASSRDRGEEKLF
TRBJ1-2,.,TRBV5-6,ASSSPPGGVYGYT
TRBJ2-1,once,TRBV25-1,ASSEGDRGIGEQF
TRBJ2-1,.,TRBV24-1,ATSDLEDRNNEQF
TRBJ1-6,.,TRBV5-8,ASTTEGSPLH
TRBJ1-5,.,TRBV5-1,ASSPGQGGNQPQH
TRBJ1-4,.,TRBV11-3,ASSLMGQGGEKLF
TRBJ2-1,.,TRBV13,ASSIRGNEQF
TRBJ1-3,.,TRBV6-1,ASSVLSSFSGNTIY
TRBJ2-5,.,TRBV2,ASDREETQY
TRBJ2-2,.,TRBV11-2,ASSSTRNTGELF
TRBJ2-3,.,TRBV29-1,SVKQGADTQY
TRBJ2-5,.,TRBV7-7,ASSLGTAETQY
TRBJ1-6,.,TRBV15,ATSLGQDYSPLH
TRBJ1-5,few,TRBV10-3,AIRPGSGEGQPQH
TRBJ2-1,.,TRBV13,ASSLIRGETYNEQF
TRBJ1-5,once,TRBV19,ASSAISTAYSNQPQH
TRBJ1-3,.,TRBV2,ASSLKGLSSGNTIY
TRBJ2-3,.,TRBV5-1,ASSPGQGGDTQY
TRBJ1-6,.,TRBV4-2,ASSLGQGPNSPLH
TRBJ1-6,.,TRBV6-5,ASRVNRSNNSPLH
TRBJ2-2,.,TRBV5-1,ASSPGTGGNGELF
TRBJ1-5,.,TRBV2,ASSVQGADYQPQH
TRBJ1-1,.,TRBV10-3,AAQQNMNTEAF
TRBJ2-2,.,TRBV24-1,ATSDLGLADNTGELF
TRBJ2-1,.,TRBV19,ASSPAGTSGVYEQF
TRBJ2-1,.,TRBV5-1,ASSPQGLAGGGEQF
TRBJ1-5,.,TRBV6-6,ASSPRSTGFQPQH
TRBJ1-2,once,TRBV5-1,ASSLGTGIYT
TRBJ2-4,.,TRBV7-8,ASSAGTGGWNIQY
TRBJ1-3,once,TRBV5-1,ASSFGGAPSGNTIY
TRBJ1-2,.,TRBV9,ASSVGGVNYGYT
TRBJ2-2,.,TRBV19,ASSIQIGTGPGELF
TRBJ1-2,.,TRBV19,ASSIVFGGYYGYT
TRBJ2-1,.,TRBV19,ATGTSGGRLGEQF
TRBJ1-4,.,TRBV6-4,ASSDRSIPPANEKLF
TRBJ1-5,once,TRBV12-5,ASGLGQGAGEPQH
TRBJ1-2,.,TRBV9,ASSAGTGDYGYT
TRBJ2-2,.,TRBV18,ASSRVAGTGNTGELF
TRBJ2-5,once,TRBV2,ARGTVGQETQY